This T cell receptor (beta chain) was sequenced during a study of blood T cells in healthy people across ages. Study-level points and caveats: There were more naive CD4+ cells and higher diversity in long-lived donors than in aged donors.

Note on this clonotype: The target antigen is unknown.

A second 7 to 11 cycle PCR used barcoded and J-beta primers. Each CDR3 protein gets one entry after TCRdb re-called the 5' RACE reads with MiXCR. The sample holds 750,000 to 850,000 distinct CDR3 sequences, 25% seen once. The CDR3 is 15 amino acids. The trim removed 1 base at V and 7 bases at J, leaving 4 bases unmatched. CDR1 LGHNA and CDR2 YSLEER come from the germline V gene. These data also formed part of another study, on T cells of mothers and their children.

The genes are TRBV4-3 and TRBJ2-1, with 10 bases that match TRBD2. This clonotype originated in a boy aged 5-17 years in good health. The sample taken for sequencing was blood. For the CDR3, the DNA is TGCGCCAGCAGCCAAGCAGCGGGAGGGCTAAATGAGCAGTTCTTC. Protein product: CASSQAAGGLNEQFF.